This record covers a single T cell receptor beta chain. This sample was included in a study of CD8+ T cells in alopecia areata. The wider study: It was 6 to 18 months of tofacitinib, and then there were 6 months off drug. Treated patients' severity was scored by percentage of affected scalp area.

cDNA reverse transcribed from extracted RNA served as the sequencing template. Assay: immunoSEQ multiplex PCR; the TCRdb copy retains only in-frame clones and omits some. The table records fewer than 250,000 clones, 50% to 60% of them present only once. As to treatment: oral pan-JAK inhibitor, 5-10 mg twice daily. Per germline, CDR1 SGDLS and CDR2 YYNGEE. The length of the CDR3 is 15 residues. V was cut by 0 bases and J by 2 bases, with 8 bases left in between. This chain links TRBV9 with TRBJ2-2, with unresolved D. This clonotype was obtained from a human donor with alopecia areata. The sample in question was CD4+ T cells sorted from blood, obtained at week 4, from a patient treated with tofacitinib. CDR3 amino acids: CASSVGSTNTGELFF. The CDR3 region has the DNA TGTGCCAGCAGCGTAGGCTCTACTAACACCGGGGAGCTGTTTTTT.